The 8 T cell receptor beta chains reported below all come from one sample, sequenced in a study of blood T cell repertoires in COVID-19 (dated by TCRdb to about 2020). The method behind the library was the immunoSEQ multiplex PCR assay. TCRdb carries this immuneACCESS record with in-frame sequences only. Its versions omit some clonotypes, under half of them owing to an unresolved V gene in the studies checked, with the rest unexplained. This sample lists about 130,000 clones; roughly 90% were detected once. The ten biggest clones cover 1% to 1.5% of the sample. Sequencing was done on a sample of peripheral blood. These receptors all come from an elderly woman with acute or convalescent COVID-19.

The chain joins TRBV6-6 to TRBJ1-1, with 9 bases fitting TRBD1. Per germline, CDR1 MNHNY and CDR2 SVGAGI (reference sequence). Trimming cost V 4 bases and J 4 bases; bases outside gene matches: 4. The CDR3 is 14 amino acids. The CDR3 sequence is CASSFTGGGTEAFF. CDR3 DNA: TGTGCCAGCAGTTTCACAGGGGGCGGCACTGAAGCTTTCTTT.

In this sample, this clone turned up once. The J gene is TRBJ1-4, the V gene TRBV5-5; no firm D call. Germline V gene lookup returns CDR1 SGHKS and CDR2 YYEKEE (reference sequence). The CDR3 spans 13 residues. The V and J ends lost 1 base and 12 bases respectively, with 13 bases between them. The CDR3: CASSLNFGRELFF. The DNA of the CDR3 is TGTGCCAGCAGCTTGAACTTCGGGAGGGAACTGTTTTTT.

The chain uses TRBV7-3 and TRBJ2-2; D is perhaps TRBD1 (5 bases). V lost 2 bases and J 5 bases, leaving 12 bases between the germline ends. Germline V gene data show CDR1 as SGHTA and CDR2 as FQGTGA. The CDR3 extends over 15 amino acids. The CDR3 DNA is TGTGCCAGCAGCTTAGGGGCGACATCGACCGGGGAGCTGTTTTTT. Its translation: CASSLGATSTGELFF.

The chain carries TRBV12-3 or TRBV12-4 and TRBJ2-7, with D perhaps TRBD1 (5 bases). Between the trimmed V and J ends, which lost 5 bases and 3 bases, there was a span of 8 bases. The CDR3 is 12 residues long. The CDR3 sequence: CASSPRDYEQYF. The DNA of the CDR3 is TGTGCCAGCAGTCCCAGGGACTACGAGCAGTACTTC.

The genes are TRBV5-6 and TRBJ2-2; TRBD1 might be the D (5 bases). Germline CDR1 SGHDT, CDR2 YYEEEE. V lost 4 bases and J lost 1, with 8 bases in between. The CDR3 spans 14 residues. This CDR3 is CASSTQGNTGELFF. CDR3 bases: TGTGCCAGCAGCACCCAGGGGAACACCGGGGAGCTGTTTTTT.

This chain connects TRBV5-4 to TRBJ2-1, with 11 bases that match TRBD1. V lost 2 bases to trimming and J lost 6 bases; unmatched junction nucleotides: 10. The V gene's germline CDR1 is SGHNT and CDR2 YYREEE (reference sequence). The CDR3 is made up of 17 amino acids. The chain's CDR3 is CASSFLSGQGARNEQFF. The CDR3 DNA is TGTGCCAGCAGCTTCTTATCAGGACAGGGGGCGCGCAATGAGCAGTTCTTC. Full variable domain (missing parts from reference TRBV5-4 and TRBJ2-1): ETGVTQSPTHLIKTRGQQVTLRCSSQSGHNTVSWYQQALGQGPQFIFQYYREEENGRGNFPPRFSGLQFPNYSSELNVNALELDDSALYLCASSFLSGQGARNEQFFGPGTRLTVL.

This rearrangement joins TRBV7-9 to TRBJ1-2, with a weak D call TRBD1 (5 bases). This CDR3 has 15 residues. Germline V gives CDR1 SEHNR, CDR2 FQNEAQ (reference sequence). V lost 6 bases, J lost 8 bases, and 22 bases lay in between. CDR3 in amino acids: CASSLILGGAKGYTF. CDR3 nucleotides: TGTGCCAGCAGTTTGATCCTCGGGGGAGCTAAGGGCTACACCTTC.

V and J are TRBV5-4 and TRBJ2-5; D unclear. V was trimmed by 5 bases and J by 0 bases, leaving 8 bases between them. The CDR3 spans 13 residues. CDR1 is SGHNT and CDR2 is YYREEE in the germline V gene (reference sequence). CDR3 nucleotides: TGTGCCAGCAGTAAGACAAACCAAGAGACCCAGTACTTC. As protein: CASSKTNQETQYF.